Listed below are T cell receptor beta chains from one sample, sequenced in a study of control samples from healthy donors and cancer patients. TCRdb keeps only in-frame clones here, not all; method: immunoSEQ multiplex PCR. The profile shows 130,000 to 150,000 clones, around 90% of them singletons. The source material was blood. These receptors came from a man aged 25 to 40 in good health. Each CDR3 is given with its conserved first and last residue. The order of the fields is CDR3 protein, CDR3 DNA, J gene, D gene, CDR3 length, clone size, V gene. The D gene is left open where the match is weak. Not every row has a clone size; where given, it reads once, few, many or a size class.

CDR3: CASSYFGVSRPGYF
DNA: TGTGCCAGCAGTTACTTCGGGGTCTCACGGCCCGGGTACTTC
J: TRBJ2-5
D: NA
length: 14
size: NA
V: TRBV6-2/TRBV6-3

CDR3: CASSPTEGWNSPLHF
DNA: TGTGCCAGCAGCCCCACGGAGGGTTGGAATTCACCCCTCCACTTT
J: TRBJ1-6
D: NA
length: 15
size: NA
V: TRBV9

CDR3: CASWRDGGQNEQFF
DNA: TGTGCCAGCTGGAGGGACGGGGGCCAAAATGAGCAGTTCTTC
J: TRBJ2-1
D: NA
length: 14
size: NA
V: TRBV7-9

CDR3: CASRKGNREWEKLFF
DNA: TGTGCCAGCAGAAAGGGGAACAGGGAGTGGGAAAAACTGTTTTTT
J: TRBJ1-4
D: NA
length: 15
size: once
V: TRBV6-5

CDR3: CASSITGTTAEAFF
DNA: TGCGCCAGCAGTATCACAGGGACGACCGCTGAAGCTTTCTTT
J: TRBJ1-1
D: NA
length: 14
size: few
V: TRBV5-1

CDR3: CASSPRLASTDTQYF
DNA: TGTGCCAGCAGCCCCAGACTAGCAAGCACAGATACGCAGTATTTT
J: TRBJ2-3
D: TRBD2
length: 15
size: NA
V: TRBV11-2

CDR3: CASSPGAFTDTQYF
DNA: TGTGCCAGCAGCCCGGGGGCCTTCACAGATACGCAGTATTTT
J: TRBJ2-3
D: NA
length: 14
size: NA
V: TRBV4-2

CDR3: CASLGTSGSNEQFF
DNA: TGTGCCAGCCTTGGGACTAGCGGGAGTAATGAGCAGTTCTTC
J: TRBJ2-1
D: TRBD2
length: 14
size: NA
V: TRBV18

CDR3: CASSGLGEQYF
DNA: TGTGCCAGCAGCGGCTTGGGCGAGCAGTACTTC
J: TRBJ2-7
D: NA
length: 11
size: NA
V: TRBV7-9

CDR3: CASSVRDIADEQYF
DNA: TGTGCCAGCAGCGTCCGGGACATCGCCGACGAGCAGTACTTC
J: TRBJ2-7
D: NA
length: 14
size: few
V: TRBV9

CDR3: CASSYTTGLNEKLFF
DNA: TGTGCCAGCAGTTACACCACAGGGCTCAATGAAAAACTGTTTTTT
J: TRBJ1-4
D: NA
length: 15
size: NA
V: TRBV6-5

CDR3: CATEGYNEQFF
DNA: TGTGCCACCGAGGGGTACAATGAGCAGTTCTTC
J: TRBJ2-1
D: NA
length: 11
size: NA
V: TRBV19

CDR3: CASSFQGGQDTQYF
DNA: TGTGCCAGCAGCTTCCAGGGGGGTCAAGATACGCAGTATTTT
J: TRBJ2-3
D: NA
length: 14
size: once
V: TRBV9

CDR3: CASSVGTSDEQFF
DNA: TGTGCCAGCAGCGTTGGGACTAGCGATGAGCAGTTCTTC
J: TRBJ2-1
D: TRBD2
length: 13
size: NA
V: TRBV9

CDR3: CASSTGKTGEREQYF
DNA: TGTGCCAGCAGCACAGGCAAAACAGGGGAGCGGGAGCAGTACTTC
J: TRBJ2-7
D: TRBD1
length: 15
size: medium-sized
V: TRBV11-3

CDR3: CASSLGQGTSGANVLTF
DNA: TGTGCCAGCAGCTTAGGGCAGGGAACTTCCGGGGCCAACGTCCTGACTTTC
J: TRBJ2-6
D: NA
length: 17
size: NA
V: TRBV13

CDR3: CASSLWSGGFDEKLFF
DNA: TGTGCCAGCAGTTTATGGTCGGGGGGCTTCGATGAAAAACTGTTTTTT
J: TRBJ1-4
D: NA
length: 16
size: NA
V: TRBV28

CDR3: CASSLAGGQGDTQYF
DNA: TGTGCCAGCAGCTTGGCGGGAGGGCAGGGAGATACGCAGTATTTT
J: TRBJ2-3
D: TRBD2
length: 15
size: NA
V: TRBV7-2

CDR3: CARSGGLSYEQFF
DNA: TGTGCCAGAAGCGGGGGGTTGAGCTATGAGCAGTTCTTC
J: TRBJ2-1
D: NA
length: 13
size: once
V: TRBV5-3

CDR3: CASSDKAGGPTDTQYF
DNA: TGTGCCAGCAGTGACAAAGCGGGAGGGCCGACAGATACGCAGTATTTT
J: TRBJ2-3
D: TRBD2
length: 16
size: NA
V: TRBV6-4

CDR3: CASSEDRQHYEQYF
DNA: TGTGCCAGCAGTGAAGATCGCCAGCACTACGAGCAGTACTTC
J: TRBJ2-7
D: NA
length: 14
size: NA
V: TRBV6-1

CDR3: CASSLMSGRDTEAFF
DNA: TGTGCCAGCAGCTTGATGTCGGGGCGGGACACTGAAGCTTTCTTT
J: TRBJ1-1
D: NA
length: 15
size: NA
V: TRBV5-6

CDR3: CASSDRLNYEQYF
DNA: TGTGCCAGCAGTGACAGGTTAAACTACGAGCAGTACTTC
J: TRBJ2-7
D: NA
length: 13
size: once
V: TRBV2

CDR3: CASSLGSHQPQHF
DNA: TGTGCCAGCAGTCTGGGTAGTCATCAGCCCCAGCATTTT
J: TRBJ1-5
D: NA
length: 13
size: NA
V: TRBV27

CDR3: CASSYRYSGNTIYF
DNA: TGTGCCAGCAGCTACAGATACTCTGGAAACACCATATATTTT
J: TRBJ1-3
D: NA
length: 14
size: NA
V: TRBV11-1

CDR3: CASSRQKKLAGGHRITDTQYF
DNA: TGCGCCAGCAGTAGGCAGAAAAAGCTAGCGGGGGGGCACCGAATCACAGATACGCAGTATTTT
J: TRBJ2-3
D: TRBD2
length: 21
size: NA
V: TRBV10-1

CDR3: CSVRGVNYGYTF
DNA: TGCAGCGTGAGGGGGGTAAACTATGGCTACACCTTC
J: TRBJ1-2
D: NA
length: 12
size: once
V: TRBV29-1

CDR3: CASSTYGDTQYF
DNA: TGTGCCAGCAGCACCTACGGAGATACGCAGTATTTT
J: TRBJ2-3
D: NA
length: 12
size: NA
V: TRBV27

CDR3: CASSEGGRGNYGYTF
DNA: TGTGCCAGCAGTGAAGGGGGTAGGGGTAACTATGGCTACACCTTC
J: TRBJ1-2
D: NA
length: 15
size: few
V: TRBV2

CDR3: CASSLGEQNTGELFF
DNA: TGCGCCAGCAGCCTGGGGGAACAAAACACCGGGGAGCTGTTTTTT
J: TRBJ2-2
D: NA
length: 15
size: NA
V: TRBV4-1

CDR3: CASKGRTGYEQYF
DNA: TGTGCCAGCAAGGGACGGACCGGCTACGAGCAGTACTTC
J: TRBJ2-7
D: NA
length: 13
size: NA
V: TRBV7-8

CDR3: CASRERTGRESPLHF
DNA: TGTGCCAGCAGAGAACGGACAGGGCGAGAATCACCCCTCCACTTT
J: TRBJ1-6
D: TRBD1
length: 15
size: NA
V: TRBV6-4

CDR3: CASRIGDRVCYNSPLHF
DNA: TGTGCCAGCAGGATCGGCGACAGGGTTTGCTATAATTCACCCCTCCACTTT
J: TRBJ1-6
D: TRBD1
length: 17
size: NA
V: TRBV7-6

CDR3: CASSQLLGGSTELFF
DNA: TGCGCCAGCAGCCAACTCCTAGGGGGTTCGACCGAACTGTTTTTT
J: TRBJ1-4
D: NA
length: 15
size: NA
V: TRBV4-3

CDR3: CAISGPGQGNSPLHF
DNA: TGTGCCATCAGTGGGCCGGGACAGGGGAATTCACCCCTCCACTTT
J: TRBJ1-6
D: TRBD1
length: 15
size: NA
V: TRBV10-3

CDR3: CASAPGKSQETQYF
DNA: TGTGCCAGCGCCCCCGGGAAAAGCCAAGAGACCCAGTACTTC
J: TRBJ2-5
D: NA
length: 14
size: NA
V: TRBV5-4

CDR3: CATSDPRGASYEQYF
DNA: TGTGCCACCAGTGACCCCCGGGGGGCCTCCTACGAGCAGTACTTC
J: TRBJ2-7
D: NA
length: 15
size: NA
V: TRBV24-1

CDR3: CASSSRFGGTDTQYF
DNA: TGTGCCAGCAGCTCACGGTTCGGGGGCACAGATACGCAGTATTTT
J: TRBJ2-3
D: NA
length: 15
size: NA
V: TRBV11-3